This paragraph covers one TCR beta chain sequence. This CDR3 has 14 residues. Germline assignment: CDR1 SNHLY and CDR2 FYNNEI. Trimming pared 4 bases from V and 3 bases from J, leaving 9 bases between. The sample originates from a study of blood T cell repertoires in COVID-19. Study summary: Italy, Spain and the United States were the sources of the convalescent and acute COVID-19 samples. Sample material is recorded as cDNA or gDNA derived from T cells, B-cell-depleted T cells, or PBMCs.

Authors' analysis steps: Cell counts per sample came from amplifying reference gene primers. Assay: immunoSEQ multiplex PCR; the TCRdb copy retains only in-frame clones and omits some. Clone size and V and J calls were adopted from that table, with D and trimming inferred from the DNA. The sample has 130,000 to 150,000 clones; 70% to 85% are singletons. The TCR comes from a woman over 75 with acute or convalescent COVID-19. Specimen: peripheral blood. The chain carries TRBV2 and TRBJ1-4, with D hard to call. CDR3 in DNA: TGTGCCAGCAGTGCTGAAAACTCTAATGAAAAACTGTTTTTT. Translation gives CASSAENSNEKLFF.